These T cell receptor beta chains were read from a single sample in a study of blood T cell repertoires in COVID-19. The repertoire was sequenced with immunoSEQ multiplex PCR; TCRdb's copy has only in-frame clones and lacks some. The sample lists 110,000 to 150,000 clones, 85% to 90% seen once, with about 10% in the top ten. The sequencing sample was made of peripheral blood. All receptors come from a man aged 45 to 65 with active or convalescent COVID-19. Both conserved end residues are part of each CDR3. D genes are given only for firm matches. Only some rows state a clone size, as once, few, many or a class for expanded clones.

d_call: .; clone_size: .; j_call: TRBJ1-2; v_call: TRBV2; cdr3_aa: CASRAGRSYGYTF; cdr3_nt: TGTGCCAGCAGGGCGGGACGGTCCTATGGCTACACCTTC
d_call: .; clone_size: once; j_call: TRBJ2-6; v_call: TRBV2; cdr3_aa: CASSRSGANVLTF; cdr3_nt: TGTGCCAGCAGCCGCTCTGGGGCCAACGTCCTGACTTTC
d_call: TRBD2; clone_size: .; j_call: TRBJ2-1; v_call: TRBV18; cdr3_aa: CASSPPRTSNEQFF; cdr3_nt: TGTGCCAGCTCACCACCCCGGACTAGCAATGAGCAGTTCTTC
d_call: TRBD2; clone_size: .; j_call: TRBJ2-3; v_call: TRBV4-2; cdr3_aa: CASSPLGLAGGSFTDTQYF; cdr3_nt: TGTGCCAGCAGCCCTCTGGGACTAGCGGGAGGGTCTTTCACAGATACGCAGTATTTT
d_call: .; clone_size: .; j_call: TRBJ2-5; v_call: TRBV11-2; cdr3_aa: CASSSMGTGLQTQYF; cdr3_nt: TGTGCCAGCAGCTCAATGGGTACAGGGCTACAGACCCAGTACTTC
d_call: .; clone_size: .; j_call: TRBJ2-1; v_call: TRBV3-1/TRBV3-2; cdr3_aa: CASSLSGTTYNEQFF; cdr3_nt: TGTGCCAGCAGCCTTAGCGGTACGACCTACAATGAGCAGTTCTTC
d_call: .; clone_size: once; j_call: TRBJ1-2; v_call: TRBV6-1; cdr3_aa: CASTLRPAGGYTF; cdr3_nt: TGTGCCAGCACCCTACGGCCGGCGGGTGGCTACACCTTC
d_call: .; clone_size: .; j_call: TRBJ1-1; v_call: TRBV14; cdr3_aa: CASSQDHWGGAGNMNTEAFF; cdr3_nt: TGTGCCAGCAGCCAAGATCATTGGGGCGGGGCTGGAAATATGAACACTGAAGCTTTCTTT
d_call: .; clone_size: .; j_call: TRBJ1-6; v_call: TRBV5-1; cdr3_aa: CASSLEEGRGSPLHF; cdr3_nt: TGCGCCAGCAGCTTGGAGGAGGGGAGGGGTTCACCCCTCCACTTT
d_call: TRBD1; clone_size: .; j_call: TRBJ1-2; v_call: TRBV24-1; cdr3_aa: CATSRGGGESTF; cdr3_nt: TGTGCCACCAGTCGAGGGGGCGGGGAGTCCACCTTC
d_call: .; clone_size: .; j_call: TRBJ2-7; v_call: TRBV6-5; cdr3_aa: CASSTPGRGSYEQYF; cdr3_nt: TGTGCCAGCAGTACACCGGGACGGGGGTCCTACGAGCAGTACTTC
d_call: TRBD1; clone_size: once; j_call: TRBJ2-3; v_call: TRBV2; cdr3_aa: CASSGQGGTDTQYF; cdr3_nt: TGTGCCAGCAGCGGACAGGGCGGTACAGATACGCAGTATTTT
d_call: .; clone_size: .; j_call: TRBJ1-2; v_call: TRBV2; cdr3_aa: CASSGGQGSYGYTF; cdr3_nt: TGTGCCAGCAGTGGGGGGCAGGGTTCATATGGCTACACCTTC
d_call: .; clone_size: .; j_call: TRBJ2-1; v_call: TRBV6-5; cdr3_aa: CASKGIGTTYNEQFF; cdr3_nt: TGTGCTTCTAAGGGGATAGGGACAACTTACAATGAGCAGTTCTTC
d_call: TRBD2; clone_size: .; j_call: TRBJ2-6; v_call: TRBV5-4; cdr3_aa: CASSLGGGYGANVLTF; cdr3_nt: TGTGCCAGCAGCTTGGGCGGGGGTTATGGGGCCAACGTCCTGACTTTC
d_call: TRBD2; clone_size: few; j_call: TRBJ2-3; v_call: TRBV6-5; cdr3_aa: CASSRKTSGGDTQYF; cdr3_nt: TGTGCCAGCAGCCGAAAGACTAGCGGAGGGGATACGCAGTATTTT
d_call: TRBD1; clone_size: .; j_call: TRBJ1-5; v_call: TRBV18; cdr3_aa: CASSLFGTGADQPQHF; cdr3_nt: TGTGCCAGCTCACTGTTCGGGACAGGGGCAGATCAGCCCCAGCATTTT
d_call: .; clone_size: .; j_call: TRBJ1-2; v_call: TRBV7-9; cdr3_aa: CASSSQMGAGGYTF; cdr3_nt: TGTGCCAGCAGCTCCCAGATGGGGGCGGGCGGCTACACCTTC
d_call: .; clone_size: .; j_call: TRBJ2-5; v_call: TRBV6-5; cdr3_aa: CASSYRGPRYTETQYF; cdr3_nt: TGTGCCAGCAGTTACAGGGGCCCTCGTTATACAGAGACCCAGTACTTC
d_call: TRBD1; clone_size: .; j_call: TRBJ1-5; v_call: TRBV7-2; cdr3_aa: CASSSEQGYQPQHF; cdr3_nt: TGTGCCAGCAGCTCGGAACAGGGGTATCAGCCCCAGCATTTT
d_call: .; clone_size: .; j_call: TRBJ2-7; v_call: TRBV28; cdr3_aa: CASSLKPTYEQYF; cdr3_nt: TGTGCCAGCAGTTTAAAGCCAACCTACGAGCAGTACTTC
d_call: .; clone_size: .; j_call: TRBJ2-1; v_call: TRBV30; cdr3_aa: CAWVGGDTSSPYNEQFF; cdr3_nt: TGTGCCTGGGTGGGGGGGGACACCTCAAGCCCTTACAATGAGCAGTTCTTC
d_call: TRBD2; clone_size: .; j_call: TRBJ2-1; v_call: TRBV11-2; cdr3_aa: CASSLSGGVYNEQFF; cdr3_nt: TGTGCCAGCAGCTTATCGGGGGGGGTCTACAATGAGCAGTTCTTC
d_call: .; clone_size: .; j_call: TRBJ1-5; v_call: TRBV5-6; cdr3_aa: CASNRRYSNQPQHF; cdr3_nt: TGTGCCAGCAACAGACGGTATAGCAATCAGCCCCAGCATTTT
d_call: TRBD1; clone_size: .; j_call: TRBJ1-5; v_call: TRBV9; cdr3_aa: CASSVSTGDSQPQHF; cdr3_nt: TGTGCCAGCAGCGTCTCGACAGGGGATAGTCAGCCCCAGCATTTT
d_call: .; clone_size: .; j_call: TRBJ2-5; v_call: TRBV19; cdr3_aa: CASKTDSSGVVQYF; cdr3_nt: TGTGCCAGTAAGACGGACAGTTCCGGAGTGGTCCAGTACTTC
d_call: TRBD1; clone_size: .; j_call: TRBJ1-4; v_call: TRBV5-1; cdr3_aa: CASRETGVGEKLFF; cdr3_nt: TGCGCCAGCAGGGAAACAGGGGTCGGCGAAAAACTGTTTTTT
d_call: TRBD1; clone_size: .; j_call: TRBJ1-1; v_call: TRBV5-1; cdr3_aa: CASSSGQGNPNTEAFF; cdr3_nt: TGCGCCAGCAGCTCGGGACAGGGGAATCCAAACACTGAAGCTTTCTTT
d_call: .; clone_size: .; j_call: TRBJ2-7; v_call: TRBV19; cdr3_aa: CASSMRVGPYEQYF; cdr3_nt: TGTGCCAGTAGTATGAGGGTAGGACCCTACGAGCAGTACTTC
d_call: .; clone_size: once; j_call: TRBJ1-4; v_call: TRBV6-5; cdr3_aa: CASSFSDEKLFF; cdr3_nt: TGTGCCAGCAGTTTCAGTGATGAAAAACTGTTTTTT
d_call: TRBD2; clone_size: .; j_call: TRBJ2-5; v_call: TRBV10-3; cdr3_aa: CAIREETSGVEETQYF; cdr3_nt: TGTGCCATCAGAGAAGAGACTAGCGGGGTCGAAGAGACCCAGTACTTC
d_call: TRBD1; clone_size: .; j_call: TRBJ2-5; v_call: TRBV9; cdr3_aa: CASSESTGSGETQYF; cdr3_nt: TGTGCCAGCAGCGAATCGACAGGGTCGGGCGAGACCCAGTACTTC
d_call: TRBD1; clone_size: .; j_call: TRBJ1-3; v_call: TRBV13; cdr3_aa: CASSSRPDRALGNTIYF; cdr3_nt: TGTGCCAGCAGCTCCCGGCCGGACAGGGCTTTAGGAAACACCATATATTTT
d_call: .; clone_size: once; j_call: TRBJ1-5; v_call: TRBV6-4; cdr3_aa: CASLSLRELNQPQHF; cdr3_nt: TGTGCCAGCCTCTCCCTCCGGGAGCTAAATCAGCCCCAGCATTTT
d_call: TRBD1; clone_size: .; j_call: TRBJ1-2; v_call: TRBV2; cdr3_aa: CASSPDRADNYGYTF; cdr3_nt: TGTGCCAGCAGTCCGGACAGGGCGGACAACTATGGCTACACCTTC
d_call: .; clone_size: .; j_call: TRBJ2-3; v_call: TRBV6-1; cdr3_aa: CASSEVPTPRDTQYF; cdr3_nt: TGTGCCAGCAGTGAAGTTCCTACTCCGCGAGATACGCAGTATTTT
d_call: .; clone_size: .; j_call: TRBJ2-2; v_call: TRBV7-2; cdr3_aa: CASSSGRGRIEELFF; cdr3_nt: TGTGCCAGCAGCTCCGGGCGGGGCCGGATCGAGGAGCTGTTTTTT
d_call: TRBD2; clone_size: .; j_call: TRBJ2-5; v_call: TRBV29-1; cdr3_aa: CSAGTSGREETQYF; cdr3_nt: TGCAGCGCCGGGACTAGCGGGAGGGAGGAGACCCAGTACTTC
d_call: .; clone_size: .; j_call: TRBJ1-5; v_call: TRBV4-1; cdr3_aa: CASSQSRTRGTNQPQHF; cdr3_nt: TGCGCCAGCAGCCAGTCCAGGACTCGGGGGACCAATCAGCCCCAGCATTTT
d_call: .; clone_size: .; j_call: TRBJ2-3; v_call: TRBV18; cdr3_aa: CASSPSEGTDTQYF; cdr3_nt: TGTGCCAGCTCACCATCGGAGGGCACAGATACGCAGTATTTT
d_call: .; clone_size: .; j_call: TRBJ1-4; v_call: TRBV28; cdr3_aa: CASSLVRSTNEKLFF; cdr3_nt: TGTGCCAGCAGTTTAGTTCGGTCAACTAATGAAAAACTGTTTTTT
d_call: .; clone_size: .; j_call: TRBJ2-2; v_call: TRBV9; cdr3_aa: CASSVVTTGTGELFF; cdr3_nt: TGTGCCAGCAGCGTAGTAACGACAGGAACCGGGGAGCTGTTTTTT
d_call: TRBD2; clone_size: .; j_call: TRBJ2-3; v_call: TRBV9; cdr3_aa: CASSPPRGLAEDTQYF; cdr3_nt: TGTGCCAGCAGCCCCCCTAGGGGACTAGCGGAAGATACGCAGTATTTT
d_call: .; clone_size: .; j_call: TRBJ2-5; v_call: TRBV9; cdr3_aa: CASSFRASETQYF; cdr3_nt: TGTGCCAGCAGCTTCAGGGCGTCGGAGACCCAGTACTTC
d_call: .; clone_size: .; j_call: TRBJ2-7; v_call: TRBV6-1; cdr3_aa: CASSAGRGSYEQYF; cdr3_nt: TGTGCCAGCAGCGCCGGTAGGGGGTCGTACGAGCAGTACTTC
d_call: .; clone_size: .; j_call: TRBJ2-1; v_call: TRBV6-6; cdr3_aa: CASSQNQGFSNEQFF; cdr3_nt: TGTGCCAGCAGTCAAAACCAGGGGTTTTCGAATGAGCAGTTCTTC
d_call: TRBD1; clone_size: .; j_call: TRBJ1-2; v_call: TRBV28; cdr3_aa: CASRPRGQGSYGYTF; cdr3_nt: TGTGCCAGCAGACCCCGGGGACAGGGCTCCTATGGCTACACCTTC
d_call: TRBD2; clone_size: once; j_call: TRBJ2-1; v_call: TRBV4-3; cdr3_aa: CASSQDPSGRAVEQFF; cdr3_nt: TGCGCCAGCAGCCAAGATCCCAGCGGGAGGGCGGTTGAGCAGTTCTTC
d_call: TRBD2; clone_size: .; j_call: TRBJ2-1; v_call: TRBV4-1; cdr3_aa: CASSAVAGSYNEQFF; cdr3_nt: TGCGCCAGCAGCGCAGTAGCGGGGAGCTACAATGAGCAGTTCTTC
d_call: .; clone_size: .; j_call: TRBJ1-6; v_call: TRBV6-1; cdr3_aa: CASSEVGGNSPLHF; cdr3_nt: TGTGCCAGCAGTGAAGTTGGGGGGAATTCACCCCTCCACTTT
d_call: .; clone_size: .; j_call: TRBJ1-5; v_call: TRBV5-6; cdr3_aa: CASSHDRPYSNQPQHF; cdr3_nt: TGTGCCAGCAGCCATGACAGACCTTATAGCAATCAGCCCCAGCATTTT
d_call: .; clone_size: .; j_call: TRBJ1-2; v_call: TRBV11-2; cdr3_aa: CASSFKAGVGGYTF; cdr3_nt: TGTGCCAGCAGCTTCAAGGCAGGGGTCGGCGGCTACACCTTC
d_call: TRBD1; clone_size: .; j_call: TRBJ2-4; v_call: TRBV19; cdr3_aa: CASSLRRDRDKNIQYF; cdr3_nt: TGTGCCAGTAGTCTCCGCCGGGACAGGGACAAAAACATTCAGTACTTC
d_call: TRBD2; clone_size: .; j_call: TRBJ2-3; v_call: TRBV28; cdr3_aa: CASSPRLAGNTQYF; cdr3_nt: TGTGCCAGCAGCCCCCGACTAGCGGGGAATACGCAGTATTTT
d_call: TRBD1; clone_size: few; j_call: TRBJ1-5; v_call: TRBV27; cdr3_aa: CASSWTGGGNQPQHF; cdr3_nt: TGTGCCAGCAGTTGGACAGGGGGCGGCAATCAGCCCCAGCATTTT